This T cell receptor (beta chain) was identified in a study of PD-1 blockade in mismatch repair-deficient tumors listed by TCRdb under 2017. Regarding the research as a whole: Between late 2013 and late 2016, approximately 90 consecutive patients with some 11 mismatch repair-deficient cancer types, all previously treated and progressing, were enrolled in the trial. Deep sequencing of TCR CDR3 regions was used to track tumor-associated T cell clones in peripheral blood of patients responding to PD-1 blockade. Broad study findings and their caveats: After pembrolizumab, tumor-resident clones, which were often undetectable in blood before treatment, expanded rapidly and then contracted, generally ahead of radiologic responses.

The germline ends are 11 bases apart after V is trimmed by 3 bases and J by 3 bases. From the cysteine up to the phenylalanine, the CDR3 has a length of 14 residues. Here the CDR3 DNA is all that survives: 42 bases in frame from base 1. As encoded in the germline V gene, CDR1 is SGHDN while CDR2 is FVKESK. The library was built by means of the immunoSEQ multiplex PCR assay. This immuneACCESS table, as held by TCRdb, lists in-frame sequences with V and J called but not all clones. Of the missing ones, under half trace to an unresolved V gene in checked studies; the others have no known cause. This sample has tens of thousands of clones in its table, and roughly 80% of those were observed once. 5% to 7% of the sample is in the top ten clones. This clone came up once. Its recognized antigen is unknown. Base-call qualities are not available, and no considerably larger clone is one nucleotide away. Within the sample, other DNA sequences also encode this same CDR3.

For every enrolled patient, mismatch repair deficiency was confirmed by either polymerase chain reaction or immunohistochemistry. TCR sequencing was performed for a few patients who responded to pembrolizumab therapy. In the phase II trial, pembrolizumab PD-1 blockade was tested prospectively in advanced mismatch repair-deficient cancers, no matter which tissue of origin the cancers came from. Peripheral blood T cell samples were serially collected before and at multiple times after PD-1 blockade was started. Blood sampling times were reported as weeks after the first pembrolizumab dose. This specimen was peripheral blood, taken 44 weeks after starting pembrolizumab. The rearrangement joined TRBV14 to TRBJ1-1; the D gene is unclear. This receptor was identified in an adult with mismatch repair-deficient cancer. The nucleotides read TGTGCCAGCAGCCAGCAAGGGAGGTACACTGAAGCTTTCTTT. Translated, it gives CASSQQGRYTEAFF.